The clone carrying this TCR beta chain was counted ten times or more. This sample is part of a study of Graves' ophthalmopathy and Graves' hyperthyroidism. Amplification targeted the TCR beta CDR3 regions, with RNA transcripts as the source material. In the first round, RT-PCR was carried out with HTBI primers, and a multiplex PCR formed the second round. MiXCR, run by TCRdb on the multiplex PCR reads, gives a single entry per CDR3 protein. The sample has about 380,000 distinct CDR3 sequences, over 15% seen once. The V and J ends lost 6 bases and 0 bases, in that order; junction bases with no gene match: 4. Per germline, CDR1 MNHNS and CDR2 SASEGT. The CDR3 loop spans 15 amino acids. Recruitment covered hyperthyroidism patients aged 18 to 65 whose new diagnosis was of under 2 months' duration.

This chain links TRBV6-1 with TRBJ1-1; 10 positions match TRBD1. The sequenced material came from peripheral blood. The TCR originated in a woman aged 18-29 years with stable Graves' hyperthyroidism. Written as DNA, the CDR3 is TGTGCCAGCAGCTCGGACAGGGGGATGAACACTGAAGCTTTCTTT. Protein sequence: CASSSDRGMNTEAFF.